This T cell receptor (beta chain) is drawn from a study of spatial heterogeneity in lung cancer (dated by TCRdb to between 2017 and 2020). Concerning the study at large: Beta-chain transcripts were consistently detected in greater numbers than alpha-chain transcripts, which likely reflects a higher abundance of beta-chain transcripts. At surgery, both alpha and beta chains were TCR-sequenced in under 250 tumor regions, fewer than 65 matched nontumor lung samples and a few dozen PBMC samples. In the raw uncorrected reads, each unique combination of TCR and UMI appeared more than ten times on average. The study linked features of the TCR repertoire to counts of nonsynonymous mutations, which were determined by whole-exome sequencing of tumor tissue. The study quantitatively compared TCR alpha and beta repertoires across multiple tumor regions, matched nontumor lung and blood in non-small cell lung cancer.

Counted from cysteine to phenylalanine, this CDR3 has 17 amino acids. Only the CDR3 region is kept as DNA, spanning 51 bases read in frame from base 1. From a lookup of the germline V gene (reference sequence), CDR1 and CDR2 are MNHNY and SVGAGI. Trimming leaves V shorter by 5 bases and J shorter by 5 bases, with the junction holding 14 bases beyond the gene matches. Ten or more counts support this clonotype. Its binding antigen is unknown. Nothing much larger sits one base from this clone, and base qualities are not available. What the study reported, not specific to this receptor: Ubiquitous expanded tumor TCRs showed up in blood more often at tumor resection than at routine follow-up. Additional single-cell paired TCR alpha and beta sequencing was considered necessary to confirm, at a functional level, the hypothesis that regional TCRs recognize regional mutations.

Libraries came from 5' RACE. Sequencing was carried out with a NextSeq 500. To allow correction of PCR and sequencing errors, the TCR library protocol tagged every TCR cDNA molecule with a unique molecular identifier. The original methods were these. TCR identification, UMI-based error correction and CDR3 extraction were all carried out with Decombinator tools. Expanded TCRs were defined as those above a frequency of 2 per 1,000, corresponding to the top 1% of the tumor frequency distribution. Each repertoire was subsampled 100 times to 5,000 TCRs, after which Renyi diversity was computed with the R vegan package. To build CDR3 similarity networks, amino acid triplet string-kernel similarity was used, and CDR3s were connected when their pairwise similarity was above 0.82. TCRdb trimmed public reads at Q25 via fastp, called clones via MiXCR and kept in-frame beta chains. Each entry merges the rows of one CDR3 protein and shows their most common DNA and genes. Clone size and V and J calls follow TCRdb, not the original study. Present in this sample are 40,000 or so distinct CDR3 sequences, roughly 7.4% of which were seen just once. Of the sample, approximately 30% is held by the ten largest clones.

This specimen's time point label, interpreted: sample taken at primary tumor resection. Samples were obtained from approximately 72 patients with early-stage, untreated non-small cell lung cancer from the lung TRACERx cohort. Without any cell sorting, TCR sequencing was performed on whole RNA extracted either from tumor and nontumor lung tissue or from cryopreserved PBMC samples. Only patients with enough RNA available from two or more tumor regions were chosen for TCR sequencing. Sequencing used PBMCs, obtained at surgery. This TCR derives from a male donor with early-stage non-small cell lung cancer. Recombination joined TRBV6-6 with TRBJ2-3; the junction holds 9 bases that match TRBD1. Here is the DNA: TGTGCCAGCAGTCACCCGGTGGACAGGGGATGGGAAGATACGCAGTATTTT. Its coded protein is CASSHPVDRGWEDTQYF.